One and the same sample provided the 25 T cell receptor beta chains below, sequenced in a study of metastatic and nonmetastatic thyroid tumors. None of the patients had undergone any treatment ahead of thyroid surgery. TCRdb reprocessed the PCR reads via MiXCR. The sample holds tens of thousands of clones; around a third are singletons and the top ten take more than 15%. Source material: tumor tissue. The receptors shown here come from a female donor with papillary thyroid cancer or a benign thyroid nodule (not recorded which). Some clones in this sample may be carry-over from other donors' samples.

This chain joins TRBV4-1 and TRBJ2-7; the match to TRBD1 covers 7 bases. The CDR3 is 14 residues long. The V gene end was trimmed by 4 bases and the J gene end by 5 bases; junction bases not matched to a gene: 8. Germline V CDR1 and CDR2: MGHRA, YSYEKL. DNA of the CDR3: TGCGCCAGCAGCCGCAGACAGGGAGAGAACGAGCAGTACTTC. It translates to CASSRRQGENEQYF.

This clone was seen a handful of times. The chain joins TRBV10-3 to TRBJ2-7, with D unclear. From germline, CDR1 is ENHRY and CDR2 SYGVKD. Between the trimmed V and J ends, which lost 2 bases and 0 bases, there was a span of 11 bases. This CDR3 has 15 amino acids. CDR3 protein: CAISEGVESSYEQYF. The DNA of the CDR3 is TGTGCCATCAGTGAGGGGGTGGAGAGCTCCTACGAGCAGTACTTC.

Of note for this clone: This CDR3 is also generated by other DNA sequences in the sample. V usage is TRBV6-2 or TRBV6-3 and J usage is TRBJ2-1; TRBD2 matches 12 bases. Germline loops: CDR1 MNHEY, CDR2 SVGEGT. The J segment lost 10 bases and the V segment lost 4 bases, leaving 5 bases of the junction unmatched. The CDR3 totals 14 residues. DNA for the CDR3: TGTGCCAGCAGTTCTGGACTAGCGGGGTCCGAGCAGTTCTTC. Amino acid sequence: CASSSGLAGSEQFF.

This clone has just a few counts. The V and J genes are TRBV6-1 and TRBJ2-2, with 8 bases aligning to TRBD2. CDR3 size: 15 residues. Germline loops: CDR1 MNHNS, CDR2 SASEGT. After removal of 5 bases from V and 3 bases from J, the junction contained 5 bases not matched to a gene. The chain's CDR3 is CASSKLAEYTGELFF. CDR3 nucleotides: TGTGCCAGCAGTAAACTAGCGGAGTACACCGGGGAGCTGTTTTTT.

The chain employs TRBV6-2 or TRBV6-3 and TRBJ2-3, with D possibly matching TRBD2 (5 bases). V was trimmed by 7 bases and J by 1 base, leaving 12 bases between them. The CDR3 contains 14 residues. Germline V CDR1 and CDR2: MNHEY, SVGEGT. This CDR3 reads CASKSRRGTDTQYF. CDR3 nucleotides: TGTGCCAGCAAATCTAGGCGGGGCACAGATACGCAGTATTTT.

This clone was seen more than once but under ten times. The chain has TRBV28 and TRBJ1-6, with 7 nucleotides matching TRBD1. Germline values: CDR1 MDHEN, CDR2 SYDVKM. CDR3 length: 16 amino acids. J gave up 1 base and V 4 bases, and 4 bases lay outside the gene matches. Here the CDR3 reads CASSSGGGSYNSPLHF. For the CDR3, the DNA is TGTGCCAGCAGTTCAGGGGGAGGGTCCTATAATTCACCCCTCCACTTT.

The rearrangement joins TRBV20-1 to TRBJ2-1; 7 positions match TRBD2. The CDR3 loop spans 16 amino acids. V lost 2 bases, J lost 3 bases, and 10 bases stayed unmatched. The germline gives CDR1 DFQATT, CDR2 SNEGSKA (reference sequence). The CDR3 coding sequence is TGCAGTGCTAGACAGAAAGCGGGGCGGAACTACAATGAGCAGTTCTTC. Translating it yields CSARQKAGRNYNEQFF.

V is TRBV11-3 and J is TRBJ1-2; D gene uncertain. The germline V gene encodes CDR1 SGHNT and CDR2 YENEEA. The CDR3 runs to 16 residues. The V end lost 0 bases, the J end lost 2 bases, and 13 bases lay between the germline ends. The CDR3 DNA sequence: TGTGCCAGCAGCTTAGAAGGTCGGGGAGGGAACTATGGCTACACCTTC. Its protein product is CASSLEGRGGNYGYTF.

Of note for this clone: This specimen includes other DNA sequences encoding the same CDR3. The chain joins TRBV20-1 to TRBJ2-7; D might be TRBD2 (5 bases). The V gene lost 0 bases and the J gene lost 6 bases, with 21 bases spanning the gap. The CDR3 has 16 amino acids. Germline CDR1 DFQATT, CDR2 SNEGSKA (reference sequence). The CDR3 here is CSARDRGSLVRVEQYF. The CDR3 DNA follows: TGCAGTGCTAGAGATCGTGGGAGTTTGGTCCGGGTCGAGCAGTACTTC.

The V and J genes are TRBV28 and TRBJ1-2; TRBD1 matches at 11 bases. Germline-derived CDR1 and CDR2 are MDHEN and SYDVKM. Trimming took 4 bases from V and 2 from J; bases not matched to a gene: 6. CDR3 length: 16 amino acids. As DNA, the CDR3 is TGTGCCAGCAGTTACCCCCGGGACAGGGGGAACTATGGCTACACCTTC. It translates to CASSYPRDRGNYGYTF.

The chain uses TRBV7-3 and TRBJ2-1; weak D call: TRBD1 (6 bases). Germline loops: CDR1 SGHTA, CDR2 FQGTGA. This CDR3 is 13 amino acids long. Trimming stripped 6 bases from V and 13 bases from J, with 19 bases between. The chain's CDR3 is CASRSGDPLKQFF. The CDR3 DNA follows: TGTGCCAGCAGATCAGGGGACCCATTAAAACAGTTCTTC. The whole variable domain, filled in from reference TRBV7-3 and TRBJ2-1, reads GAGVSQTPSNKVTEKGKYVELRCDPISGHTALYWYRQSLGQGPEFLIYFQGTGAADDSGLPNDRFFAVRPEGSVSTLKIQRTERGDSAVYLCASRSGDPLKQFFGPGTRLTVL.

The chain is built from TRBV6-1 and TRBJ1-1, with D perhaps matching TRBD1 (5 bases). The CDR3 has 14 residues. Between the trimmed V and J ends, which lost 6 bases and 6 bases, there was a span of 17 bases. Germline CDR1 is MNHNS and CDR2 is SASEGT. This chain's CDR3 is CASRRGGDGAEAFF. CDR3 coding DNA: TGTGCCAGCAGGCGGGGGGGGGATGGGGCTGAAGCTTTCTTT.

This clone came up many times. J is TRBJ2-7 and V is TRBV7-8, with D possibly being TRBD1 (6 bases). Trimming shortened V by 7 bases and J by 7 bases, and 20 bases separated the two germline ends. Germline CDR1 and CDR2: SGHVS and FQNEAQ. CDR3 size: 14 residues. CDR3 in amino acids: CASNPEAGVVEQYF. For the CDR3, the DNA is TGTGCCAGCAACCCTGAGGCAGGGGTGGTGGAGCAGTACTTC.

The table lists this clone with a few counts. The rearrangement uses TRBV9 and TRBJ2-7; D is ambiguous. Trimming took off 2 bases at V and 3 bases at J, with 9 bases between the two ends. CDR1 and CDR2 from the germline V gene are SGDLS and YYNGEE. This CDR3 contains 13 residues. The CDR3 region has the DNA TGTGCCAGCAGCGTCCAACATGGCTACGAGCAGTACTTC. As protein: CASSVQHGYEQYF.

The rearrangement links TRBV6-2 or TRBV6-3 to TRBJ2-1; D tentatively fits TRBD1 or TRBD2 (6 bases each). Trimming removed 7 bases from V and 2 bases from J, with 27 bases in between. This CDR3 is 19 amino acids long. Germline CDR1 MNHEY, CDR2 SVGEGT. The CDR3 nucleotides read TGTGCCAGCACCCGAAGGGGGGTAGGGGTTAGCGAAACCTACAATGAGCAGTTCTTC. Amino acid sequence: CASTRRGVGVSETYNEQFF.

On this clone itself: Since the CDR3 does not end with the conserved phenylalanine or tryptophan, this likely comes from a read error. The V call is TRBV12-3 or TRBV12-4, the J call TRBJ2-2, with TRBD1 identical over 8 bases. This CDR3 comprises 19 residues. V trimming: 8 bases; J trimming: 4 bases; junction bases outside the gene matches: 21. As DNA, the CDR3 is TGTGCCAGCCCCTACCGGCAGGGGGCAACAACCAGGGTCACCGGGGAGCTGTTTCTT. It is translated as CASPYRQGATTRVTGELFL.

The chain employs TRBV7-9 and TRBJ1-2, with 9 bases aligning to TRBD1. This CDR3 is built from 13 residues. The germline V gene has CDR1 SEHNR and CDR2 FQNEAQ (reference sequence). Germline trimming cut 5 bases from V and 8 bases from J; bases unmatched to any gene: 6. The CDR3: CASSPTGGDGYTF. The CDR3 DNA follows: TGTGCCAGCAGCCCCACAGGGGGCGACGGCTACACCTTC.

This clone was observed a few times. The junction and the germline gene differ at one end; a read error may be behind it. This chain uses TRBV19 with TRBJ1-5; D remains ambiguous. Germline values: CDR1 LNHDA, CDR2 SQIVND (reference sequence). The CDR3 sequence is 13 residues long. CDR3 bases: TGTGCCATTAGTATGGGTCATGCTCGGCCCCAGCATTTT. It encodes CAISMGHARPQHF. The full variable domain, completed using reference TRBV19 and TRBJ1-5, is DGGITQSPKYLFRKEGQNVTLSCEQNLNHDAMYWYRQDPGQGLRLIYYSQIVNDFQKGDIAEGYSVSREKKESFPLTVTSAQKNPTAFYLCAISMGHARPQHFGDGTRLSIL.

The chain links TRBV12-3 or TRBV12-4 to TRBJ2-6; D remains ambiguous. V was cut by 5 bases and J by 4 bases, with 9 bases left in between. The CDR3 has 14 residues. The CDR3 here is CASSRAGGANVLTF. CDR3 DNA: TGTGCCAGCAGTCGCGCTGGCGGGGCCAACGTCCTGACTTTC.

This clone was observed a few times. The chain joins TRBV6-2 or TRBV6-3 to TRBJ2-2, with 13 bases identical to TRBD2. The V gene end was trimmed by 5 bases and the J gene end by 3 bases; junction bases not matched to a gene: 6. The CDR3 contains 17 residues. CDR1 and CDR2 (germline): MNHEY, SVGEGT. CDR3 DNA: TGTGCCAGCAGTGTACTAGCGGGAGGGCCGTACACCGGGGAGCTGTTTTTT. This encodes CASSVLAGGPYTGELFF.

This sequence joins TRBV20-1 and TRBJ2-3; 14 bases line up with TRBD2. This CDR3 is built from 20 residues. Looked up from germline, CDR1 is DFQATT and CDR2 is SNEGSKA (reference sequence). The V gene end was trimmed by 2 bases and the J gene end by 6 bases; junction bases not matched to a gene: 19. CDR3 nucleotides: TGCAGTGCTAGAAGCCGCTGGATGACTAGCGGGAGGGCGGGTTTTGATACGCAGTATTTT. It specifies CSARSRWMTSGRAGFDTQYF.

The chain recombines TRBV5-1 with TRBJ2-3; no clear D gene. V was clipped by 0 bases and J by 0 bases, with 14 bases between them. Germline V lookup: CDR1 SGHRS, CDR2 YFSETQ. The CDR3 is 17 residues long. The CDR3 spells CASSLDRVGLSTDTQYF. In DNA form, the CDR3 reads TGCGCCAGCAGCTTGGATCGGGTCGGCCTCAGCACAGATACGCAGTATTTT.

The J gene is TRBJ2-7, the V gene TRBV6-1; D unresolved. The CDR3 consists of 14 residues. The V gene's germline CDR1 is MNHNS and CDR2 SASEGT. V lost 4 bases and J 0 bases, leaving 10 bases between the germline ends. The CDR3 nucleotides read TGTGCCAGCAGTGTTGGGCCCCTCTCCTACGAGCAGTACTTC. Its protein product is CASSVGPLSYEQYF.

The rearrangement joins TRBV20-1 to TRBJ1-1; no clear D. Germline CDR1 is DFQATT and CDR2 is SNEGSKA (reference sequence). CDR3 length equals 12 residues. The ends were cut back, 6 bases at V and 1 base at J, with 9 bases in the middle. The CDR3 region is CSALQRNTEAFF. CDR3 sequence (DNA): TGCAGTGCCCTACAGAGGAACACTGAAGCTTTCTTT.

The chain uses TRBV7-2 and TRBJ2-7; no reliable D call. Trimming removed 5 bases from V and 3 bases from J, with 11 bases in between. Germline V gene sequence: CDR1 SGHTA, CDR2 FQGNSA. CDR3 length: 13 residues. The CDR3 spells CASSRGFLYEQYF. The CDR3 bases are TGTGCCAGCAGCCGTGGCTTTCTCTACGAGCAGTACTTC.